The 23 T cell receptor beta chains listed next were all sequenced from one sample in a study of vaccination effects on CD4 cells after COVID-19. Peptide-pool stimulation followed by sequencing identified expanded antigen-specific CD4+ clonotypes in the ViraFEST assay. Upon completion of under eleven days in culture, CD4+ T cells were isolated. Two doses of BNT162b2 or mRNA-1273 vaccine were administered to participants. Only in-frame clones appear in the TCRdb table, and some are missing; sequencing was by immunoSEQ multiplex PCR. The profile shows approximately 24,000 clones, 77% of them singletons. The antigens for these receptors are not known. The sequences come from CD4+ T cells from PBMCs cultured with HCoV-NL63 spike peptides, collected after COVID-19 vaccination. The origin of the receptors is a human donor who received a COVID-19 vaccine.

This rearrangement joins TRBV10-3 to TRBJ2-5, with unresolved D. Germline V gene sequence: CDR1 ENHRY, CDR2 SYGVKD. This CDR3 contains 15 residues. The V end was cut by 3 bases, the J end by 4 bases, with 15 bases between. CDR3: CAISDGAPSVETQYF. Here the CDR3 DNA reads TGTGCCATCAGTGATGGTGCCCCTTCAGTAGAGACCCAGTACTTC.

The chain combines TRBV4-1 with TRBJ1-1; D is unresolved. The CDR3 spans 15 residues. The V gene lost 2 bases and the J gene lost 3 bases, with 13 bases spanning the gap. The germline gives CDR1 MGHRA, CDR2 YSYEKL. CDR3 coding DNA: TGCGCCAGCAGCCAAAATGGAATTTCGTACACTGAAGCTTTCTTT. Encoded protein: CASSQNGISYTEAFF.

This clone has a single count. This chain uses TRBV27 with TRBJ1-6, with a tentative D call TRBD1 (5 bases). Trimming removed 0 bases from V and 7 bases from J, with 10 bases in between. Germline lookup yields CDR1 MNHEY and CDR2 SMNVEV (reference sequence). CDR3 length equals 15 residues. In DNA form, the CDR3 reads TGTGCCAGCAGTTTATCGAGGGGATGGAATTCACCCCTCCACTTT. Residues: CASSLSRGWNSPLHF.

The genes are TRBV5-1 and TRBJ2-5; 16 bases fit TRBD2. CDR3 length: 16 residues. V was clipped by 3 bases and J by 5 bases; unmatched bases: 4. Germline CDR1 is SGHRS and CDR2 is YFSETQ. CDR3 bases: TGCGCCAGCAGCTGGGGGACTAGCGGGAGGGAGGAGACCCAGTACTTC. Protein: CASSWGTSGREETQYF.

The chain couples TRBV11-3 to TRBJ1-5, with 10 nucleotides matching TRBD1. The CDR3 consists of 16 residues. Per the germline V gene, CDR1 is SGHNT and CDR2 is YENEEA. The ends lost 5 bases at V and 3 bases at J; junction bases unmatched: 7. CDR3 nucleotide sequence: TGTGCCAGCAGCAACCGGGACAGGGGTAACAATCAGCCCCAGCATTTT. Amino acids: CASSNRDRGNNQPQHF.

This chain joins TRBV18 and TRBJ2-7, with 9 bases that match TRBD1. The CDR3 consists of 15 residues. With 5 bases clipped from V and 3 bases from J, the junction kept 8 bases outside the gene matches. Germline lookup yields CDR1 KGHSH and CDR2 LQKENI. The CDR3 nucleotides read TGTGCCAGCTCATCACGGGACAGGGTACACTACGAGCAGTACTTC. It yields the protein CASSSRDRVHYEQYF.

V usage is TRBV4-1 and J usage is TRBJ1-2, with a weak D call TRBD1 (6 bases). V shed 4 bases and J shed 6 bases, with 21 bases lying between them. The CDR3 runs 16 residues. Germline lookup yields CDR1 MGHRA and CDR2 YSYEKL. The CDR3 DNA is TGCGCCAGCAGCCCAGGCGGGATAAACAGGGATGATGGCTACACCTTC. Translation gives CASSPGGINRDDGYTF.

The chain has TRBV12-5 and TRBJ2-7, with 8 nucleotides matching TRBD1. The junction had 4 bases not matched to a gene; V was cut back by 4 bases and J by 2 bases. CDR1 and CDR2 (germline): LGHNT, FRNRAP. CDR3 size: 14 residues. CDR3 amino acids: CASGSRDRTYEQYF. CDR3 sequence (DNA): TGTGCTAGTGGTTCTCGGGACAGGACCTACGAGCAGTACTTC.

The V gene is TRBV5-1, the J gene TRBJ2-7; TRBD1 or TRBD2 may be the D gene (5 bases each). This CDR3 has 16 amino acids. Trimming cost V 4 bases and J 0 bases, with 17 bases left between them. The germline V gene encodes CDR1 SGHRS and CDR2 YFSETQ. The CDR3 nucleotides read TGCGCCAGCAGCCGATACCGGGACGCGAGCTCCTACGAGCAGTACTTC. It translates to CASSRYRDASSYEQYF.

V and J are TRBV11-3 and TRBJ2-3; perhaps D is TRBD1 or TRBD2 (7 bases each). Looked up from germline, CDR1 is SGHNT and CDR2 is YENEEA. The ends were cut back, 5 bases at V and 3 bases at J, with 9 bases in the middle. This CDR3 spans 13 amino acids. The CDR3 nucleotides read TGTGCCAGCAGCCAGGGGGGGACAGATACGCAGTATTTT. Residues: CASSQGGTDTQYF.

This clone occurred once. This chain links TRBV6-1 with TRBJ2-3; either TRBD1 or TRBD2 may fit D (7 bases each). The CDR3 spans 15 residues. Looked up from germline, CDR1 is MNHNS and CDR2 is SASEGT. Trimming cost V 3 bases and J 3 bases, with 13 bases left between them. The CDR3 nucleotides are TGTGCCAGCAGTGAGCGACAGGGAGGGACAGATACGCAGTATTTT. It translates to CASSERQGGTDTQYF.

The chain has TRBV13 and TRBJ2-6; 7 bases are a match to TRBD1. The CDR3 spans 17 residues. With V trimmed by 3 bases and J by 3 bases, 8 bases remained unmatched. Looked up from germline, CDR1 is PRHDT and CDR2 is FYEKMQ (reference sequence). The chain's CDR3 is CASSFGTELNGANVLTF. Here the CDR3 DNA reads TGTGCCAGCAGCTTCGGGACAGAGCTTAATGGGGCCAACGTCCTGACTTTC. The complete variable domain, with remaining parts taken from reference TRBV13 and TRBJ2-6, reads AAGVIQSPRHLIKEKRETATLKCYPIPRHDTVYWYQQGPGQDPQFLISFYEKMQSDKGSIPDRFSAQQFSDYHSELNMSSLELGDSALYFCASSFGTELNGANVLTFGAGSRLTVL.

This chain connects TRBV20-1 to TRBJ1-4; D is unresolved. In germline, CDR1 is DFQATT, CDR2 SNEGSKA (reference sequence). Trimming took 3 bases from V and 5 from J, leaving 10 bases between them. The CDR3 covers 13 residues. CDR3 region: CSASWGGNEKLFF. The DNA for the CDR3 is TGCAGTGCTAGTTGGGGAGGGAATGAAAAACTGTTTTTT.

This rearrangement joins TRBV7-2 to TRBJ2-1; 8 bases fit TRBD2. The CDR3 runs 14 residues. Germline V CDR1 and CDR2: SGHTA, FQGNSA. Trimming removed 5 bases from V and 9 bases from J; junction bases left unmatched: 9. The CDR3 DNA reads TGTGCCAGCAGCCCCGCGGGGGGAGGAAGTGAGCAGTTCTTC. It is translated as CASSPAGGGSEQFF.

V is TRBV2 and J is TRBJ2-5; D is unclear. Trimming shortened V by 7 bases and J by 0 bases, and 12 bases separated the two germline ends. Germline values: CDR1 SNHLY, CDR2 FYNNEI. This CDR3 spans 14 amino acids. The CDR3 here is CASTIGRNQETQYF. The CDR3 DNA follows: TGTGCCAGCACAATTGGGCGGAACCAAGAGACCCAGTACTTC.

This rearrangement joins TRBV12-3 or TRBV12-4 to TRBJ1-5; D is unclear. Trimming took off 8 bases at V and 11 bases at J, with 16 bases between the two ends. CDR3 size: 12 residues. The CDR3 nucleotides are TGTGCCAGCTCTTACTCGGTGGAGGCCCAGCATTTT. Translated: CASSYSVEAQHF.

The rearrangement joins TRBV20-1 to TRBJ2-5; D is undetermined. The CDR3 sequence is 10 residues long. Looked up from germline, CDR1 is DFQATT and CDR2 is SNEGSKA (reference sequence). V lost 5 bases, J lost 3 bases, and 4 bases lay in between. In DNA, the CDR3 is TGCAGTGCTCCAAAAGAGACCCAGTACTTC. This encodes CSAPKETQYF.

V is TRBV29-1 and J is TRBJ1-2, with D perhaps TRBD1 (5 bases). This CDR3 spans 12 amino acids. Germline CDR1 and CDR2: SQVTM and ANQGSEA. V lost 4 bases and J lost 5, with 11 bases in between. In nucleotides, the CDR3 is TGCAGCGTTGCAGGCAGGGTTTATGGCTACACCTTC. This gives the protein CSVAGRVYGYTF.

V usage is TRBV19 and J usage is TRBJ1-5; no definite D call. Germline CDR1 reads LNHDA; CDR2 reads SQIVND (reference sequence). There are 12 residues in the CDR3. V dropped 3 bases and J dropped 0 bases, with 0 bases sitting between them. CDR3 loop: CASSISNQPQHF. DNA for the CDR3: TGTGCCAGTAGTATTAGCAATCAGCCCCAGCATTTT.

The gene calls are TRBV7-8 and TRBJ1-3; a weak D match, TRBD1 (5 bases). The CDR3 runs 14 residues. Germline CDR1 reads SGHVS; CDR2 reads FQNEAQ. V dropped 6 bases and J dropped 0 bases, with 9 bases sitting between them. This chain's CDR3 is CASRDSISGNTIYF. Written as DNA, the CDR3 is TGTGCCAGCAGAGACAGTATCTCTGGAAACACCATATATTTT.

This chain uses TRBV5-1 with TRBJ1-4; no definite D call. Germline assignment: CDR1 SGHRS and CDR2 YFSETQ. The CDR3 contains 15 residues. With 4 bases removed from V and 6 bases from J, the gap between germline ends came to 16 bases. The CDR3 nucleotides read TGCGCCAGCAGCCGGTCAATTAGTCCAGATGAAAAACTGTTTTTT. Translating it yields CASSRSISPDEKLFF.

CDR3 in DNA: TGCGCCAGCAGCTTTGCACCTAACCTAAATTCACCCCTCCACTTT. Protein sequence: CASSFAPNLNSPLHF. The chain joins TRBV5-1 to TRBJ1-6; D gene uncertain. There are 15 residues in the CDR3. Germline CDR1 reads SGHRS; CDR2 reads YFSETQ. Trimming cost V 2 bases and J 7 bases, with 13 bases left between them.

The chain couples TRBV30 to TRBJ2-5, with 10 positions matching TRBD1. Germline V CDR1 and CDR2: GTSNPN, SVGIG (reference sequence). The trim removed 5 bases at V and 4 bases at J, leaving 4 bases unmatched. This CDR3 is 13 amino acids long. The DNA for the CDR3 is TGTGCCTGGGACAGGGGGCGAGCAGAGACCCAGTACTTC. Protein product: CAWDRGRAETQYF.